What follows is one T cell receptor (beta chain) and its context. The CDR3 covers 17 residues. CDR1 and CDR2 from the germline V gene are SGHRS and YFSETQ. V was pared by 4 bases and J by 0 bases, with 16 bases between. The data were taken from a study of blood T cell repertoires in COVID-19. Whole-study context: Whether acute or convalescent, the COVID-19 samples came from the United States, Italy and Spain.

The authors' processing: Estimates of nucleated cell counts were drawn from the amplification of reference gene primers. The protocol was immunoSEQ multiplex PCR, while the TCRdb copy is restricted to in-frame clones and leaves out a portion. For V, J and clone size, that table is used; D and trimming come from the DNA. The table shows about 430,000 clones, with roughly 90% occurring only once. Participants spanned ages about 18 to 95 years and resided in 20 to 30 US areas. Allocation to cohorts depended on clinical history reported by the participants. This chain joins TRBV5-1 and TRBJ1-4, with D possibly being TRBD1 (6 bases). The TCR comes from a woman between 18 and 30 years old who had been exposed to COVID-19. Sequenced input: PBMCs or T cells enriched from blood (not recorded which). CDR3 nucleotides: TGCGCCAGCAGCCAAAGCAGGGGCGTTGCAACTAATGAAAAACTGTTTTTT. This encodes CASSQSRGVATNEKLFF.